A selection of T cell receptor beta chains follows, all from one sample in a study of low-dose radiotherapy and immunotherapy resistance in tumors. MiXCR was run by TCRdb on the reads, yielding one entry per CDR3 protein. The sample yields tens of thousands of distinct CDR3 sequences, about 20% seen once. The input for sequencing was PBMCs, taken after low-dose radiotherapy plus immunotherapy. The receptors derive from a female donor with ovarian cancer. The CDR3 runs from the conserved cysteine through the conserved F or W. A D gene is named only where the DNA matches it firmly. A row's size may be missing; if present it is once, few, many or a size class.

v_gene: TRBV19
abundance: many
d_gene: TRBD1
j_gene: TRBJ1-1
CDR3nt: TGTGCCAGTCGACCCCAGGGGGTATCTGAAGCTTTCTTT
CDR3aa: CASRPQGVSEAFF

v_gene: TRBV27
abundance: .
d_gene: .
j_gene: TRBJ2-2
CDR3nt: TGTGCCAGCCTGTCTGCCACCAGTGATCCGCGACAGAACACCGGGGAGCTGTTTTTT
CDR3aa: CASLSATSDPRQNTGELFF

v_gene: TRBV7-2
abundance: many
d_gene: .
j_gene: TRBJ1-1
CDR3nt: TGTGCCAGCAGCTTGATACCCTCGGGTAATGAAGCTTTCTTT
CDR3aa: CASSLIPSGNEAFF

v_gene: TRBV28
abundance: few
d_gene: TRBD2
j_gene: TRBJ2-3
CDR3nt: TGTGCCAGCAGCCCAACCCTAGCGGGGGGGCCGGTGAGCACAGATACGCAGTATTTT
CDR3aa: CASSPTLAGGPVSTDTQYF

v_gene: TRBV5-1
abundance: .
d_gene: .
j_gene: TRBJ1-2
CDR3nt: TGCGCCAGCAGCTCGGACGGAAACCTCGTTGGCTACACCTTC
CDR3aa: CASSSDGNLVGYTF

v_gene: TRBV12-3/TRBV12-4
abundance: many
d_gene: TRBD2
j_gene: TRBJ2-1
CDR3nt: TGTGCCAGCAGTTTCGATAGCGGGGGCATGGGCTATGAGCAGTTCTTC
CDR3aa: CASSFDSGGMGYEQFF

v_gene: TRBV27
abundance: many
d_gene: .
j_gene: TRBJ1-4
CDR3nt: TGTGCCAGCAGGTTGGCGGGCGAGGGTGAAAAACTGTTTTTT
CDR3aa: CASRLAGEGEKLFF

v_gene: TRBV28
abundance: many
d_gene: .
j_gene: TRBJ1-1
CDR3nt: TGTGCCAGCAGTCAGGGGAGTTGGAACACTGAAGCTTTCTTT
CDR3aa: CASSQGSWNTEAFF

v_gene: TRBV12-3/TRBV12-4
abundance: many
d_gene: .
j_gene: TRBJ2-7
CDR3nt: TGTGCCAGCAGTTTCGGCAGATACGAGCAGTACTTC
CDR3aa: CASSFGRYEQYF

v_gene: TRBV5-6
abundance: .
d_gene: .
j_gene: TRBJ1-4
CDR3nt: .
CDR3aa: CASSLEWSNEKLFFF

v_gene: TRBV19
abundance: many
d_gene: .
j_gene: TRBJ2-7
CDR3nt: TGTGCCAGCTCCAGAGGCAACATTCTCTACGAGCAGTACTTC
CDR3aa: CASSRGNILYEQYF

v_gene: TRBV28
abundance: .
d_gene: .
j_gene: TRBJ1-2
CDR3nt: TGTGCCAGCAGGGTATTCGGAGGGGACGGCTACACCTTC
CDR3aa: CASRVFGGDGYTF

v_gene: TRBV5-1
abundance: many
d_gene: .
j_gene: TRBJ2-1
CDR3nt: TGCGCCAGCAGCTTGGGTGGGACTTTGAATGAGCAGTTCTTC
CDR3aa: CASSLGGTLNEQFF

v_gene: TRBV5-1
abundance: .
d_gene: .
j_gene: TRBJ1-2
CDR3nt: TGCGCCAGCAGCTTGGCGGCAGACTATGGCTACACCTTC
CDR3aa: CASSLAADYGYTF

v_gene: TRBV20-1
abundance: many
d_gene: TRBD1
j_gene: TRBJ2-5
CDR3nt: TGCAGTGCGCTTCCCGGGACAGCCTTCCAAGAGACCCAGTACTTC
CDR3aa: CSALPGTAFQETQYF

v_gene: TRBV28
abundance: .
d_gene: .
j_gene: TRBJ2-1
CDR3nt: TGTGCCAGCAGAGCCGGGGGCGAGCAGTTCTTC
CDR3aa: CASRAGGEQFF

v_gene: TRBV5-1
abundance: many
d_gene: .
j_gene: TRBJ2-7
CDR3nt: TGCGCCAGCAGCTCCGGGCGGCCCTACGAGCAGTACTTC
CDR3aa: CASSSGRPYEQYF

v_gene: TRBV5-1
abundance: many
d_gene: TRBD2
j_gene: TRBJ2-3
CDR3nt: TGCGCCAGCAGCGCCAGCGGGGCGAGCACAGATACGCAGTATTTT
CDR3aa: CASSASGASTDTQYF

v_gene: TRBV3-1
abundance: many
d_gene: TRBD2
j_gene: TRBJ2-3
CDR3nt: TGTGCCAGCAGCCAATCTCAGCGGGGGGCGTATTTT
CDR3aa: CASSQSQRGAYF

v_gene: TRBV11-2
abundance: .
d_gene: .
j_gene: TRBJ2-7
CDR3nt: TGTGCCAGCAGCTCGCACCAGATGACAGTATCCGAGCAGTACTTC
CDR3aa: CASSSHQMTVSEQYF

v_gene: TRBV6-8
abundance: few
d_gene: TRBD1
j_gene: TRBJ1-6
CDR3nt: TGTGCCAGCAGGCCAACAGGGGTTCGGTCACCCCTCCACTTT
CDR3aa: CASRPTGVRSPLHF

v_gene: TRBV10-3
abundance: many
d_gene: TRBD1
j_gene: TRBJ1-4
CDR3nt: TGTGCCATCAGTGATCGACAGGGGCGGGAAAAACTGTTTTTT
CDR3aa: CAISDRQGREKLFF

v_gene: TRBV12-3/TRBV12-4
abundance: many
d_gene: .
j_gene: TRBJ1-2
CDR3nt: TGTGCCAGCAGTACTCGAAGGACTCTTGGCTACACCTTC
CDR3aa: CASSTRRTLGYTF

v_gene: TRBV12-3/TRBV12-4
abundance: many
d_gene: .
j_gene: TRBJ2-3
CDR3nt: TGTGCCAGCAGCATGGCGGGGACTAGCACAGATACGCAGTATTTT
CDR3aa: CASSMAGTSTDTQYF

v_gene: TRBV20-1
abundance: many
d_gene: TRBD2
j_gene: TRBJ2-3
CDR3nt: TGCAGTGCTAGAGGGGGAGCGGGGGCCACAGATACGCAGTATTTT
CDR3aa: CSARGGAGATDTQYF

v_gene: TRBV2
abundance: many
d_gene: .
j_gene: TRBJ2-7
CDR3nt: TGTGCCAGCAGCCGACAGCTCCGCTCCTACGAGCAGTACTTC
CDR3aa: CASSRQLRSYEQYF

v_gene: TRBV15
abundance: many
d_gene: .
j_gene: TRBJ2-3
CDR3nt: TGTGCCACCAGCAGAGCGCTGGGGCTAGGGTCAGATACGCAGTATTTT
CDR3aa: CATSRALGLGSDTQYF

v_gene: TRBV20-1
abundance: many
d_gene: TRBD2
j_gene: TRBJ2-3
CDR3nt: TGCAGTGCTAGGCCTAGCGGGAGTTGGGCAGATACGCAGTATTTT
CDR3aa: CSARPSGSWADTQYF

v_gene: TRBV5-6
abundance: .
d_gene: TRBD1
j_gene: TRBJ2-3
CDR3nt: TGTGCCAGCAGCTTGGACAGGGGCCGCACAGATACGCAGTATTTT
CDR3aa: CASSLDRGRTDTQYF

v_gene: TRBV28
abundance: many
d_gene: TRBD2
j_gene: TRBJ2-1
CDR3nt: TGTGCCAGCAGTTTAGGGGGGGTCTCCTACAATGAGCAGTTCTTC
CDR3aa: CASSLGGVSYNEQFF

v_gene: TRBV29-1
abundance: many
d_gene: .
j_gene: TRBJ1-1
CDR3nt: TGCAGCGGTTGGTACACTGAAGCTTTCTTT
CDR3aa: CSGWYTEAFF

v_gene: TRBV29-1
abundance: .
d_gene: .
j_gene: TRBJ2-7
CDR3nt: TGCAGCGTCGGTAGAACTTCCGGCGAGCAGTACTTC
CDR3aa: CSVGRTSGEQYF

v_gene: TRBV14
abundance: many
d_gene: .
j_gene: TRBJ2-7
CDR3nt: TGTGCCAGCAGCCAAGATTCGGGTTTTGGGCAGTACTTC
CDR3aa: CASSQDSGFGQYF

v_gene: TRBV29-1
abundance: .
d_gene: .
j_gene: TRBJ1-4
CDR3nt: TGCAGCGTGGGATGGGAGAATGAAAAACTGTTTTTT
CDR3aa: CSVGWENEKLFF

v_gene: TRBV5-1
abundance: few
d_gene: TRBD1
j_gene: TRBJ2-5
CDR3nt: TGCGCCAGCAGCAGATGGACAGGGGAAGAGACCCAGTACTTC
CDR3aa: CASSRWTGEETQYF

v_gene: TRBV7-3
abundance: .
d_gene: .
j_gene: TRBJ2-3
CDR3nt: TGTGCCAGCAGCTTTGCCGGACACACAGATACGCAGTATTTT
CDR3aa: CASSFAGHTDTQYF

v_gene: TRBV6-2/TRBV6-3
abundance: many
d_gene: TRBD1
j_gene: TRBJ1-2
CDR3nt: TGTGCCAGCAGTGAAGAGGGGGCTACTTTTAACTATGGCTACACCTTC
CDR3aa: CASSEEGATFNYGYTF

v_gene: TRBV7-9
abundance: many
d_gene: .
j_gene: TRBJ2-3
CDR3nt: TGTGCCAGCAGCTCGCAGGTTGTTACGCAGTATTTT
CDR3aa: CASSSQVVTQYF

v_gene: TRBV4-3
abundance: .
d_gene: .
j_gene: TRBJ2-1
CDR3nt: TGCGCCAGCAGCCAAGATCTATCTAGCAGCTACAATGAGCAGTTCTTC
CDR3aa: CASSQDLSSSYNEQFF

v_gene: TRBV7-2
abundance: .
d_gene: TRBD1
j_gene: TRBJ1-6
CDR3nt: TGTGCCAGCAGCTGGGGACAGGGGAGCTCACCCCTCCACTTT
CDR3aa: CASSWGQGSSPLHF

v_gene: TRBV9
abundance: .
d_gene: .
j_gene: TRBJ2-1
CDR3nt: TGTGCCAGCAGCGTAGGGGGGCGCAGCTATGAGCAGTTCTTC
CDR3aa: CASSVGGRSYEQFF

v_gene: TRBV2
abundance: .
d_gene: TRBD1
j_gene: TRBJ1-5
CDR3nt: TGTGCCAGCAGTCCCCGGTTACAGGGGGTAGGGCAGCCCCAGCATTTT
CDR3aa: CASSPRLQGVGQPQHF

v_gene: TRBV29-1
abundance: many
d_gene: .
j_gene: TRBJ2-7
CDR3nt: TGCAGCGTTGATAGTGGGGCAGGGTGGGGCGAGCAGTACTTC
CDR3aa: CSVDSGAGWGEQYF

v_gene: TRBV5-1
abundance: many
d_gene: TRBD2
j_gene: TRBJ2-7
CDR3nt: TGCGCCAGCAGCTGGACTAGCGGGGGCTTTTATGAGCAGTACTTC
CDR3aa: CASSWTSGGFYEQYF

v_gene: TRBV19
abundance: many
d_gene: .
j_gene: TRBJ2-5
CDR3nt: TGTGCCAGTAGTAAGCCTCGGGGTAGAGGGACAGAGACCCAGTACTTC
CDR3aa: CASSKPRGRGTETQYF

v_gene: TRBV14
abundance: many
d_gene: .
j_gene: TRBJ2-5
CDR3nt: TGTGCCAGCAGCATTTCCGGATGGACCCAGTACTTC
CDR3aa: CASSISGWTQYF

v_gene: TRBV11-3
abundance: many
d_gene: TRBD2
j_gene: TRBJ2-3
CDR3nt: TGTGCCAGCAGCTTAGTCCTAGCGGGGGGCAAGGGACCGCAGTATTTT
CDR3aa: CASSLVLAGGKGPQYF

v_gene: TRBV2
abundance: many
d_gene: TRBD1
j_gene: TRBJ1-5
CDR3nt: TGTGCCAGCAGTGTGAAGGGAGGGGGCCCCCGGGGGCAGCCCCAGCATTTT
CDR3aa: CASSVKGGGPRGQPQHF

v_gene: TRBV15
abundance: many
d_gene: .
j_gene: TRBJ2-1
CDR3nt: TGTGCCACCAGTCCTGAGAGATCCTACAATGAGCAGTTCTTC
CDR3aa: CATSPERSYNEQFF

v_gene: TRBV30
abundance: few
d_gene: .
j_gene: TRBJ2-5
CDR3nt: TGTGCCTGGAGTGTACATCCGGAGACCCAGTACTTC
CDR3aa: CAWSVHPETQYF

v_gene: TRBV4-1
abundance: many
d_gene: .
j_gene: TRBJ1-2
CDR3nt: TGCGCCAGCAGCCGGGCCTCCTATTATGGCTACACCTTC
CDR3aa: CASSRASYYGYTF

v_gene: TRBV6-6
abundance: many
d_gene: .
j_gene: TRBJ1-2
CDR3nt: TGTGCCAGCAGTTACTCCGGGGCGCGGGGCTACACCTTC
CDR3aa: CASSYSGARGYTF

v_gene: TRBV13
abundance: many
d_gene: TRBD2
j_gene: TRBJ2-3
CDR3nt: TGTGCCAGCAGTGGAGGTGATAGCGGGAGAGGAAATACGCAGTATTTT
CDR3aa: CASSGGDSGRGNTQYF

v_gene: TRBV23-1
abundance: .
d_gene: .
j_gene: TRBJ2-2
CDR3nt: .
CDR3aa: CASSQPGQGAHRGAVFF

v_gene: TRBV3-1
abundance: .
d_gene: .
j_gene: TRBJ2-7
CDR3nt: TGTGCCAGCAGCCAGACCCACAGCGGCATCGGTAACGAGCAGTACTTC
CDR3aa: CASSQTHSGIGNEQYF